In its sample, the clone carrying this T cell receptor beta chain was seen a few times. The antigen remains undetermined. This entry comes from a study of response to subunit inactivated influenza vaccine. Study-level results: After each seasonal influenza vaccination, few new T cells are recruited, the authors suggested.

V lost 2 bases and J 1 base, leaving 6 bases between the germline ends. Germline lookup yields CDR1 SGHRS and CDR2 YFSETQ. The CDR3 extends over 13 amino acids. MiXCR was run by TCRdb on the RT-PCR reads, yielding one entry per CDR3 protein. The table lists a few hundred thousand distinct CDR3 sequences, approximately 15% of them singletons. V is TRBV5-1 and J is TRBJ1-1; D is unresolved. The source was PBMCs from blood, collected roughly 13 days after vaccination. The clonotype was recovered from a man aged 50 or older who received an inactivated influenza vaccine. Here the CDR3 reads CASSLMWNTEAFF. The CDR3 region has the DNA TGCGCCAGCAGCTTAATGTGGAACACTGAAGCTTTCTTT.